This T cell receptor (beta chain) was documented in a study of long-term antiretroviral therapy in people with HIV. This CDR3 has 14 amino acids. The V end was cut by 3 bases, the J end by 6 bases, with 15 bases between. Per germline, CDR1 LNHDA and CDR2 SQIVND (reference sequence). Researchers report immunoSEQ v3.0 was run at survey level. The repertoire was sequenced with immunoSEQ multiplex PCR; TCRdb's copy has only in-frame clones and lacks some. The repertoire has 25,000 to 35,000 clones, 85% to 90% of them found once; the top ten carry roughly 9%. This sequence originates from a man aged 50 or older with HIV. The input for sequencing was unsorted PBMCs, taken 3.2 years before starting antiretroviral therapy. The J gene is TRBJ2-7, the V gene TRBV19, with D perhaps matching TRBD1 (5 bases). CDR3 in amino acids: CASSILVKGSEQYF. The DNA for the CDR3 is TGTGCCAGTAGTATTCTTGTCAAGGGGTCCGAGCAGTACTTC.